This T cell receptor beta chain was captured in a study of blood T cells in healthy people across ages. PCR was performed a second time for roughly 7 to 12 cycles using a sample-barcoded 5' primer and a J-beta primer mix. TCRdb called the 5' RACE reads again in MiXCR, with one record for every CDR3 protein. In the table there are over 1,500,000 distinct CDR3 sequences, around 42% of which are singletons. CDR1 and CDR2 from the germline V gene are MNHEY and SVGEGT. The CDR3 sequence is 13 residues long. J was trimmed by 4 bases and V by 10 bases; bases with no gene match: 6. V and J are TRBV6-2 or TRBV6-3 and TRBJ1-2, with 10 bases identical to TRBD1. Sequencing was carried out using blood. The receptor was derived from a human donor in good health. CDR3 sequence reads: CANTWTGGYGYTF. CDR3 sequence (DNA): TGTGCCAACACCTGGACAGGGGGCTATGGCTACACCTTC.